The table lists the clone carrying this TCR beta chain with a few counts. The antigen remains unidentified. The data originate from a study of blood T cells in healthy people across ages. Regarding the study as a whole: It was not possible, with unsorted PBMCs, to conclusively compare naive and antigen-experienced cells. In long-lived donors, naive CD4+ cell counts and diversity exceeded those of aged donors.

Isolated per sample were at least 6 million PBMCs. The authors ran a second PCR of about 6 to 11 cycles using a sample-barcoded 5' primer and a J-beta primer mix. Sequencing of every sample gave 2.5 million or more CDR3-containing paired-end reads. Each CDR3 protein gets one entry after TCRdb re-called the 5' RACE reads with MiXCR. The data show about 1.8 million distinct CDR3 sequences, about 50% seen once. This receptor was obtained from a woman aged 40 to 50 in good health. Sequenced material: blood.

CDR3 bases: TGCAGTGCTAGTGGTCCAAAGACCCAGTACTTC. Translating gives CSASGPKTQYF. The chain employs TRBV20-1 and TRBJ2-5; D is uncertain. The CDR3 spans 11 residues. V lost 3 bases and J 6 bases, leaving 8 bases between the germline ends. CDR1 is DFQATT and CDR2 is SNEGSKA in the germline V gene (reference sequence).